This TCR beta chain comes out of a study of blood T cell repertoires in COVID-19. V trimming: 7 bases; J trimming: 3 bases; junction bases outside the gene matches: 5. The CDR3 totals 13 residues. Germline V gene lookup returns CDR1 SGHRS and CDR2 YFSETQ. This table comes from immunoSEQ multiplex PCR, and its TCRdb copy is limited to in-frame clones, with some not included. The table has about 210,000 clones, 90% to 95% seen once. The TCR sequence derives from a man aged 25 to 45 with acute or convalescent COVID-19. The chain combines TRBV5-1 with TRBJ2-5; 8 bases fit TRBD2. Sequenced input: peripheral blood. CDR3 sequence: CASFIAGKETQYF. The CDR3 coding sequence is TGCGCCAGCTTCATAGCGGGGAAAGAGACCCAGTACTTC. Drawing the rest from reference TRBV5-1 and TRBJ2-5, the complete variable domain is KAGVTQTPRYLIKTRGQQVTLSCSPISGHRSVSWYQQTPGQGLQFLFEYFSETQRNKGNFPGRFSGRQFSNSRSEMNVSTLELGDSALYLCASFIAGKETQYFGPGTRLLVL.